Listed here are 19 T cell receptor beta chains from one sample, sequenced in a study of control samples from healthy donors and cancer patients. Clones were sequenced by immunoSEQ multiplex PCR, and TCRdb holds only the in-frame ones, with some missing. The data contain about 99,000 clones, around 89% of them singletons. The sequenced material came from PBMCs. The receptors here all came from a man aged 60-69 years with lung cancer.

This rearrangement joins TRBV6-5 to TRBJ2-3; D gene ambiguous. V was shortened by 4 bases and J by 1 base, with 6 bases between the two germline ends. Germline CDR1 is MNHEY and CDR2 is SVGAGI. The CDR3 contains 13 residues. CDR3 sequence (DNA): TGTGCCAGCAGTTTACCGGGCACAGATACGCAGTATTTT. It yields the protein CASSLPGTDTQYF.

CDR3 bases: TGTGCCACCGGACAGGGATCGAACACCGGGGAGCTGTTTTTT. It encodes CATGQGSNTGELFF. This chain uses TRBV7-2 with TRBJ2-2; 8 nucleotides agree with TRBD1. The V gene end was trimmed by 10 bases and the J gene end by 0 bases; junction bases not matched to a gene: 4. CDR3 size: 14 residues. CDR1 SGHTA and CDR2 FQGNSA come from the germline V gene.

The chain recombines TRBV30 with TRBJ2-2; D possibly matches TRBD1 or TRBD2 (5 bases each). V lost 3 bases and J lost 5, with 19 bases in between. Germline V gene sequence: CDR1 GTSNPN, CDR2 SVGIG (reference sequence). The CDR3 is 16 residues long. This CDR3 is CAWRRGGPGRTGELFF. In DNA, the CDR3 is TGTGCCTGGAGGAGGGGCGGCCCCGGAAGAACCGGGGAGCTGTTTTTT.

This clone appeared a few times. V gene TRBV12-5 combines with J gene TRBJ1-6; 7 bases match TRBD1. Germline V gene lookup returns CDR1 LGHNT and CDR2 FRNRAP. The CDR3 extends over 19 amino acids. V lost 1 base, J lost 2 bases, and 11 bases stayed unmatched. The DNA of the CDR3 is TGTGCTAGTGGTTTGGCAACTGCCGAGGGGGCCCCCTATAATTCACCCCTCCACTTT. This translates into CASGLATAEGAPYNSPLHF.

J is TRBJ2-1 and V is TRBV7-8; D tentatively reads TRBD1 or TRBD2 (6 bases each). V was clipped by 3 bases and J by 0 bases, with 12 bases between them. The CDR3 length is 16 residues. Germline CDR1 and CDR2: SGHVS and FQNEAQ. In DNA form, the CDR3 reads TGTGCCAGCAGCTTCGGGGGCCTAAGCTCCTACAATGAGCAGTTCTTC. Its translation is CASSFGGLSSYNEQFF. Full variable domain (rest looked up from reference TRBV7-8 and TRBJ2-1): GAGVSQSPRYKVAKRGQDVALRCDPISGHVSLFWYQQALGQGPEFLTYFQNEAQLDKSGLPSDRFFAERPEGSVSTLKIQRTQQEDSAVYLCASSFGGLSSYNEQFFGPGTRLTVL.

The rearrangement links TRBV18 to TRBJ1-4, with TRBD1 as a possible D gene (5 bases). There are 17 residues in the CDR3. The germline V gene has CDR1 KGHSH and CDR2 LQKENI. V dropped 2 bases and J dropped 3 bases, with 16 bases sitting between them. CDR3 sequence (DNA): TGTGCCAGCTCACCATTCCACAGGATCGACCCTAATGAAAAACTGTTTTTT. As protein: CASSPFHRIDPNEKLFF.

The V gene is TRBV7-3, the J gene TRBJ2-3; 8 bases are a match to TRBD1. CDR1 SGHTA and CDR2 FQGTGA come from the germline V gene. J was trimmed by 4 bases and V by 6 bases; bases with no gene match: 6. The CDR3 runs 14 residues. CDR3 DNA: TGTGCCAGCAGGAACGGACAGGGCGCAGATACGCAGTATTTT. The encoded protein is CASRNGQGADTQYF.

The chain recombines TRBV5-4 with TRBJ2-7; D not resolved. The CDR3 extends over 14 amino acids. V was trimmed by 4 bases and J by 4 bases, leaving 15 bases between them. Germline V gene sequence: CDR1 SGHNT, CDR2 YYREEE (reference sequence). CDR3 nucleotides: TGTGCCAGCAGCCCCGATTCGGGCCGATACGAGCAGTACGTC. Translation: CASSPDSGRYEQYV.

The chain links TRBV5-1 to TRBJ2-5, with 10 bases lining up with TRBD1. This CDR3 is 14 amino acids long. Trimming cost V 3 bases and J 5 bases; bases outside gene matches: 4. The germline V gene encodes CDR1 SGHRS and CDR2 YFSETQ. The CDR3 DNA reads TGCGCCAGCAGCTCCGGGACAGGGGACGAGACCCAGTACTTC. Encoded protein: CASSSGTGDETQYF. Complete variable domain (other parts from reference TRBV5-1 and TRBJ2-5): KAGVTQTPRYLIKTRGQQVTLSCSPISGHRSVSWYQQTPGQGLQFLFEYFSETQRNKGNFPGRFSGRQFSNSRSEMNVSTLELGDSALYLCASSSGTGDETQYFGPGTRLLVL.

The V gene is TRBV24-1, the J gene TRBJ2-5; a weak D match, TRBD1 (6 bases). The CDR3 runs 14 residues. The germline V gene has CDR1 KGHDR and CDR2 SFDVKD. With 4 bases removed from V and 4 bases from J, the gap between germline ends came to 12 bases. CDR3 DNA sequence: TGTGCCACCAGTGACAACAGGGAAGGAGAGACCCAGTACTTC. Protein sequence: CATSDNREGETQYF.

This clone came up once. The CDR3 coding sequence is TGTGCCAGCAGCGTAGGGTCCCAGGACTATCAGCCCCAGCATTTT. This encodes CASSVGSQDYQPQHF. The chain combines TRBV9 with TRBJ1-5, with D unclear. The CDR3 consists of 15 residues. Trimming cost V 0 bases and J 5 bases, with 12 bases left between them. The germline CDR1 and CDR2 sequences are SGDLS and YYNGEE.

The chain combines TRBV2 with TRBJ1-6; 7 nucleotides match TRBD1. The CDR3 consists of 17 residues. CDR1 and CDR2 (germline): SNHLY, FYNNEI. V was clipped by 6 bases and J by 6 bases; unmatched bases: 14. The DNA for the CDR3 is TGTGCCAGCAGCCCCTCAGGGGGGCTTCAAGTTAATTCACCCCTCCACTTT. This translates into CASSPSGGLQVNSPLHF.

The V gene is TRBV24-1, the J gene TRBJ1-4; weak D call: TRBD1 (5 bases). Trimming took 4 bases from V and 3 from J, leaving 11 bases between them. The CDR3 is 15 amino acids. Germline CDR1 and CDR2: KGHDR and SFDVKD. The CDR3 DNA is TGTGCCACCAGTGACACAGGTGTTCCTAATGAAAAACTGTTTTTT. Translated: CATSDTGVPNEKLFF.

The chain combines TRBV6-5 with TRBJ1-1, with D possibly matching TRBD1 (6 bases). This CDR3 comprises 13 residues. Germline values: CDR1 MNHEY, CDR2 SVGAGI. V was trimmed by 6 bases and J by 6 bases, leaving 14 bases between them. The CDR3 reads CASRQQGRAEAFF. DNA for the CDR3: TGTGCCAGCAGACAACAGGGAAGAGCTGAAGCTTTCTTT.

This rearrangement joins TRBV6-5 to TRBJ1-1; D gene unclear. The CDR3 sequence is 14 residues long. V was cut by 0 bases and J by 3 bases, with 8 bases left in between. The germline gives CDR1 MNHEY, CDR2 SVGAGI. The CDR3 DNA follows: TGTGCCAGCAGTTACTCGAATACGGACACTGAAGCTTTCTTT. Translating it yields CASSYSNTDTEAFF.

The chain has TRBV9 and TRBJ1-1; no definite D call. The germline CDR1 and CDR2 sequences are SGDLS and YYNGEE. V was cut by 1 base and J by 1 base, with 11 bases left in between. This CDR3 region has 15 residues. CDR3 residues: CASSVSRVGNTEAFF. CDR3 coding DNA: TGTGCCAGCAGCGTAAGTAGAGTCGGGAACACTGAAGCTTTCTTT.

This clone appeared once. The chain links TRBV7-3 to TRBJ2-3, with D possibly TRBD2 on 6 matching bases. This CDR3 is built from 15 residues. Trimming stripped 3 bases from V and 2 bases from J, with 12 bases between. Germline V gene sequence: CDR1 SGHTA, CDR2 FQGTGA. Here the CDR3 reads CASSFRREFTDTQYF. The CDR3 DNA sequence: TGTGCCAGCAGCTTTCGCCGGGAGTTCACAGATACGCAGTATTTT.

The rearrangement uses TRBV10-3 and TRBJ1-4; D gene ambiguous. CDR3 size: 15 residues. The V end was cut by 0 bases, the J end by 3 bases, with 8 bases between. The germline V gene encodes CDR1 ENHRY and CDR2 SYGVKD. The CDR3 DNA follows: TGTGCCATCAGTGAGTCAAAAACCTCTAATGAAAAACTGTTTTTT. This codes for CAISESKTSNEKLFF.

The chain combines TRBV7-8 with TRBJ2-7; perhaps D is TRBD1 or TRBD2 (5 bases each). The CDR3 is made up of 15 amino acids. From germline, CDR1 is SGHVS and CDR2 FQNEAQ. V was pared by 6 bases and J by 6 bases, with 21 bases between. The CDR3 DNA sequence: TGTGCCAGCAGTCCCTTGGTGGGGGTAAAGGGCGAGCAGTACGTC. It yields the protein CASSPLVGVKGEQYV.